This TCR beta chain comes out of a study of blood T cell repertoires in COVID-19. Study in general: The analysed material was cDNA or gDNA that came from T cells, B-cell-depleted T cells, or PBMCs.

Authors' methods: Estimated nucleated cell counts came from reference gene primer amplification. Profiling relied on immunoSEQ multiplex PCR, and the TCRdb table lists in-frame clones only, not all of them. The D gene and trimming were derived from the DNA, and the V and J assignments and clone size from that table. The data hold roughly 100,000 clones, with roughly 80% observed a single time. This sequence originates from a human donor in a cohort sampled during active COVID-19. The material sequenced was peripheral blood.

The CDR3 loop is CASSSYIAYEQYF. The DNA for the CDR3 is TGTGCCAGCAGCTCCTATATTGCCTACGAGCAGTACTTC. V and J are TRBV5-5 and TRBJ2-7; D gene unclear. V was pared by 3 bases and J by 2 bases, with 9 bases between. The germline V gene encodes CDR1 SGHKS and CDR2 YYEKEE (reference sequence). This CDR3 has 13 residues.